Given below is one T cell receptor beta chain in context. Its target is unknown. The data were obtained in a study of Ad26.COV2.S vaccination and SARS-CoV-2 variants. In the study overall: Dosing was one shot or two shots 56 days apart.

Sequencing was performed with immunoSEQ multiplex PCR; in TCRdb, only in-frame clones are kept and a portion is missing. The repertoire holds about 480,000 clones, with roughly 85% as singletons. Study-wide findings and caveats: Across vaccine and placebo recipients, the breadth of non-spike TCRs was similar.

This CDR3 has 16 residues. The V and J ends lost 4 bases and 3 bases respectively, with 18 bases between them. CDR1 is SGHNT and CDR2 is YYREEE in the germline V gene (reference sequence). The treatment is: some 20 received Ad26.COV2.S at low or high dose, single or two shots; about 5 received placebo; per-sample allocation not given. It was on day 63 after the first vaccine or placebo injection that samples were taken. The sequence came from a person aged 18 to 65 who received the Ad26.COV2.S COVID-19 vaccine or a placebo. Sequences were derived from peripheral blood, sampled in a trial of Ad26.COV2.S vaccine versus placebo. J is TRBJ2-3 and V is TRBV5-4, with D maybe TRBD1 (6 bases). The CDR3 sequence is CASSRIGGLETDTQYF. DNA of the CDR3: TGTGCCAGCAGCCGGATTGGGGGCCTGGAGACAGATACGCAGTATTTT.